Listed below are T cell receptor beta chains from one sample, sequenced in a study of cytomegalovirus exposure and HLA in healthy donors. Repertoires were generated with immunoSEQ multiplex PCR, while TCRdb's copy carries only in-frame clones and drops some. The sample contains approximately 160,000 clones, 70% to 90% of which appear only once. Input material: PBMCs. The receptors were sampled from a young man in good health and CMV-seropositive. CDR3s include the opening cysteine and the closing phenylalanine or tryptophan. Each record gives: J gene, V gene, CDR3 protein.

TRBJ2-3 TRBV7-6 CASSLRAGATITDTQYF
TRBJ2-7 TRBV7-3 CASSPGGHSYEQYF
TRBJ1-1 TRBV27 CASSGGTGYENTEAFF
TRBJ2-1 TRBV6-5 CASSYGGAAYNEQFF
TRBJ2-2 TRBV13 CASSLWAANTGELFF
TRBJ1-2 TRBV6-5 CASSYEPSPGAYGYTF
TRBJ2-3 TRBV28 CASSSPQQGDTQYF
TRBJ2-5 TRBV5-1 CASSPGTTPRETQYF
TRBJ2-1 TRBV11-2 CASSFHPGAGTTYNEQFF
TRBJ1-4 TRBV4-1 CASSQTGSNEKLFF
TRBJ1-5 TRBV19 CASTPGSRGNQPQHF
TRBJ1-5 TRBV28 CAIGTGGNQPQHF
TRBJ1-1 TRBV7-9 CASSFGGGNTEAFF
TRBJ1-2 TRBV19 CASNLQGTYGYTF
TRBJ1-1 TRBV14 CASSPQVNTEAFF
TRBJ2-5 TRBV5-8 CASSLGAGLAQETQYF
TRBJ2-1 TRBV29-1 CSVEGTGEGNEQFF
TRBJ2-1 TRBV9 CASSVLAGVYNEQFF
TRBJ2-3 TRBV7-6 CASSLASGTSTDTQYF
TRBJ2-2 TRBV10-3 CAIGGLAGSGELFF
TRBJ1-5 TRBV11-2 CASSSQGSNQPQHF
TRBJ2-1 TRBV5-1 CASSLQGSSSYNEQFF
TRBJ2-1 TRBV5-4 CASSQLGQGIYNEQFF
TRBJ1-5 TRBV6-5 CASRGTGSNQPQHF
TRBJ1-4 TRBV6-1 CASSRTGKEKLFF
TRBJ2-3 TRBV27 CASRGSSTDTQYF
TRBJ1-1 TRBV19 CASRQGEAFF
TRBJ2-3 TRBV6-4 CASSASGGTDTQYF
TRBJ2-7 TRBV19 CASTSGRGATYEQYF
TRBJ2-2 TRBV5-3 CARSLGRGRNTGELFF
TRBJ2-7 TRBV15 CATSRDLDSSYEQYF
TRBJ2-3 TRBV6-1 CASSESGGTPDTQYF
TRBJ1-4 TRBV15 CATSPGQGTEKLFF
TRBJ1-1 TRBV6-4 CASSPTGHGNTEAFF
TRBJ1-1 TRBV4-3 CASSRGGHTNTEAFF
TRBJ1-2 TRBV5-1 CASSFGTARYGYTF
TRBJ2-2 TRBV13 CASSLGWASLNTGELFF
TRBJ1-1 TRBV29-1 CSVAVTGEAFEAFF
TRBJ2-5 TRBV5-1 CASSRGGLAGAESETQYF
TRBJ2-7 TRBV27 CASSLGLVPYEQYF
TRBJ2-7 TRBV30 CAWRGTGNYEQYF
TRBJ1-4 TRBV6-5 CASSSYWGGRYEKLFF
TRBJ2-4 TRBV7-2 CASSYWDRGLTKNIQYF
TRBJ1-1 TRBV4-1 CASSLSGVRGRAFF
TRBJ2-6 TRBV4-3 CASSLLIAGANVLTF
TRBJ1-2 TRBV29-1 CSVVGGLDFNYGYTF
TRBJ1-5 TRBV2 CASSGTGGDQPQHF
TRBJ2-5 TRBV2 CASSEGTARETQYF
TRBJ1-2 TRBV27 CASSNTGAANYGYTF
TRBJ2-6 TRBV18 CASSEQGARGANVLTF
TRBJ2-1 TRBV13 CASSVGGGGYNEQFF
TRBJ2-1 TRBV9 CASSEGGHDNEQFF
TRBJ2-1 TRBV4-1 CASSQEEPAGLDNEQFF
TRBJ1-5 TRBV5-8 CASSFGQLRNQPQHF